This record covers a single T cell receptor (beta chain). Antigen: not known. Researchers ran the assay at a deep level. The assay was immunoSEQ multiplex PCR, and TCRdb's table has in-frame clones only and misses some. There are about 870,000 clones in the sample; around 93% occur only once, and less than 25% lies in the top ten. Germline V lookup: CDR1 SGHNT, CDR2 YENEEA. The CDR3 extends over 17 amino acids. V shed 0 bases, J shed 4 bases, and the junction held 10 bases outside the gene matches. Naive CD8 cells lacked CD45RO, underwent positive selection for CCR7 and left out terminally differentiated effector memory CD45RA+ cells. These data come from a study of shared clonotypes between healthy human individuals. General observations from the study: Rarefaction analysis demonstrated incomplete sorted-subset sequencing notwithstanding large depth. Across subsets, estimated richness was generally greater for naive than for memory populations. Non-shared clonotypes had lower generation probabilities than clonotypes shared by all four sorted-subset donors.

The V gene is TRBV11-3, the J gene TRBJ2-3; 7 bases are a match to TRBD2. Sequencing used naive CD8+ T cells sorted from blood. The clonotype originates from a man aged 25 to 40 in good health. The DNA for the CDR3 is TGTGCCAGCAGCTTAGAACCCCGCGGGAGAAGCTCAGATACGCAGTATTTT. Protein sequence: CASSLEPRGRSSDTQYF.